This TCR beta chain is drawn from a study of cytomegalovirus exposure and HLA in healthy donors. Study at large: The early release's HLA-typed donors yielded approximately 85 million unique TCRs. Overall study results and limits: Cytomegalovirus status, reportedly, was diagnosed with high specificity and sensitivity by the classifier. The availability of immune exposure information extended only to CMV serostatus. An observed cluster of highly shared sequence variants was recorded as a likely sequencing artifact.

Germline values: CDR1 SGHNT, CDR2 YYREEE (reference sequence). Trimming pared 0 bases from V and 8 bases from J, leaving 20 bases between. CDR3 length: 16 amino acids. A multiplex PCR was run with 60 Vbeta primers and 13 Jbeta primers. Produced via immunoSEQ multiplex PCR; TCRdb's table is partial and in-frame only. The profile shows 90,000 to 140,000 clones, 83% of them singletons. As concerns this clone: Its antigen is not identified. The identical CDR3 is also encoded by other nucleotide sequences in the sample.

Sequences were obtained from PBMCs. The sequence was collected from a man aged 18-30 years in good health and CMV-seronegative. The V call is TRBV5-4, the J call TRBJ1-1; possibly TRBD1 for D (5 bases). CDR3 loop: CASSLGLAGFSTEAFF. Here the CDR3 DNA reads TGTGCCAGCAGCTTGGGGTTGGCAGGGTTCAGCACCGAAGCTTTCTTT.